The rows below give T cell receptor beta chains drawn from one sample of a study of T cell responses to AZD1222 COVID-19 vaccine. The repertoire was sequenced with immunoSEQ multiplex PCR; TCRdb's copy has only in-frame clones and lacks some. The table has some 120,000 clones, less than 90% seen once. The sample was peripheral blood, taken on day 0 of AZD1222 vaccination. These receptors all stem from an adult in good health. Both conserved end residues are part of each CDR3. A D gene is named only where the DNA matches it firmly. Only part of the rows carry a size: once, few, many, or a class if the clone is expanded.

j_gene,d_gene,abundance,v_gene,CDR3aa,CDR3nt
TRBJ1-1,-,once,TRBV4-2,CASSQDSTTMNTEAFF,TGTGCCAGCAGCCAAGATTCGACTACTATGAACACTGAAGCTTTCTTT
TRBJ1-1,-,-,TRBV29-1,CSGRAGYTEAFF,TGCAGCGGTCGGGCAGGGTACACTGAAGCTTTCTTT
TRBJ1-6,-,-,TRBV14,CASSQLGERYSPLHF,TGTGCCAGCAGCCAACTCGGGGAGCGGTATTCACCCCTCCACTTT
TRBJ1-2,-,few,TRBV7-9,CASSPEGGGYGYTF,TGTGCCAGCAGCCCCGAGGGAGGGGGTTATGGCTACACCTTC
TRBJ2-2,-,-,TRBV14,CASTASENTGELFF,TGTGCCAGCACGGCTAGTGAGAATACCGGGGAGCTGTTTTTT
TRBJ1-3,-,-,TRBV7-3,CASSLDGGYRGNTIYF,TGTGCCAGCAGCTTAGATGGGGGGTATCGTGGAAACACCATATATTTT
TRBJ2-7,TRBD1,-,TRBV28,CASSFRTGGTEQYF,TGTGCCAGCAGTTTCCGGACAGGGGGAACCGAGCAGTACTTC
TRBJ2-7,-,-,TRBV2,CASSEYLGSEQYF,TGTGCCAGCAGTGAGTATTTGGGGTCCGAGCAGTACTTC
TRBJ1-2,-,few,TRBV3-1/TRBV3-2,CASSQGYYGYTF,TGTGCCAGCAGCCAAGGATATTATGGCTACACCTTC
TRBJ2-1,-,once,TRBV12-5,CASGLSSLGEQFF,TGTGCTAGTGGTTTGAGTAGCCTAGGCGAGCAGTTCTTC
TRBJ2-7,-,-,TRBV19,CASGRQGGYEQYF,TGTGCCAGTGGCAGACAGGGAGGCTACGAGCAGTACTTC
TRBJ1-5,TRBD1,-,TRBV24-1,CATSKTTGVVNQPQHF,TGTGCCACCAGTAAAACTACAGGGGTCGTGAATCAGCCCCAGCATTTT
TRBJ1-6,-,-,TRBV4-2,CASSHSGVIGGGGSPLHF,TGTGCCAGCAGCCATTCAGGGGTCATCGGGGGGGGCGGATCACCCCTCCACTTT
TRBJ1-2,-,-,TRBV28,CASSPPERVNYGYTF,TGTGCCAGCAGTCCACCCGAAAGGGTCAACTATGGCTACACCTTC
TRBJ1-2,-,-,TRBV28,CAAGGSGYGYTF,TGTGCCGCCGGGGGCTCTGGGTATGGCTACACCTTC
TRBJ1-1,TRBD1,few,TRBV6-1,CASSERTGEIAEAFF,TGTGCCAGCAGTGAACGGACAGGGGAGATCGCTGAAGCTTTCTTT
TRBJ1-6,-,-,TRBV7-8,CASSLLSNSPLHF,TGTGCCAGCAGCTTATTGTCGAATTCACCCCTCCACTTT
TRBJ2-7,TRBD2,-,TRBV12-5,CASAIGTSGGYEQYF,TGTGCTAGTGCCATCGGGACTAGCGGGGGTTACGAGCAGTACTTC
TRBJ1-5,-,-,TRBV18,CASSHGGSNQPQHF,TGTGCCAGCTCCCATGGGGGTAGCAATCAGCCCCAGCATTTT
TRBJ1-6,-,few,TRBV14,CASSPSGGSPLHF,TGTGCCAGCAGCCCAAGTGGTGGTTCACCCCTCCACTTT
TRBJ1-6,-,-,TRBV9,CASSAGHRDRNSPLHF,TGTGCCAGCAGCGCAGGACATCGCGATCGGAATTCACCCCTCCACTTT
TRBJ1-1,-,-,TRBV15,CATSQDLMNTEAFF,TGTGCCACCAGCCAGGACCTAATGAACACTGAAGCTTTCTTT
TRBJ1-1,TRBD1,once,TRBV6-6,CASSDRQGMNTEAFF,TGTGCCAGCAGTGACAGACAGGGGATGAACACTGAAGCTTTCTTT
TRBJ2-7,TRBD1,-,TRBV7-6,CASSLADLEGTDLYF,TGTGCCAGCAGCTTAGCGGATCTAGAAGGGACAGATTTGTACTTC
TRBJ2-3,TRBD2,-,TRBV27,CASSFRGGGSTDTQYF,TGTGCCAGCAGTTTTCGGGGGGGCGGCTCCACAGATACGCAGTATTTT
TRBJ2-1,-,few,TRBV4-1,CASSQDGRDTFYNEQFF,TGCGCCAGCAGCCAAGATGGGAGGGACACCTTCTACAATGAGCAGTTCTTC
TRBJ1-2,TRBD1,-,TRBV5-1,CASSVERNRDRGPHGYTF,TGCGCCAGCAGCGTAGAGAGAAACCGGGACAGGGGACCCCATGGCTACACCTTC
TRBJ1-1,-,-,TRBV11-2,CASSLALGPNTEAFF,TGTGCCAGCAGCTTAGCTTTAGGGCCTAACACTGAAGCTTTCTTT
TRBJ1-1,-,once,TRBV20-1,CSASSGSGPTEAFF,TGCAGTGCTAGTTCCGGGAGTGGGCCCACTGAAGCTTTCTTT
TRBJ1-2,-,-,TRBV30,CAWNYNYGYTF,TGTGCCTGGAATTATAACTATGGCTACACCTTC
TRBJ2-7,TRBD1,few,TRBV28,CASKAGTGIYYEQYF,TGTGCCAGCAAAGCTGGGACAGGGATCTACTACGAGCAGTACTTC
TRBJ2-1,-,-,TRBV9,CASSVERRGPYNEQFF,TGTGCCAGCAGCGTAGAACGCCGGGGGCCCTACAATGAGCAGTTCTTC
TRBJ2-1,TRBD2,-,TRBV9,CASSVPGLLHNEQFF,TGTGCCAGCAGCGTCCCGGGACTACTACACAATGAGCAGTTCTTC
TRBJ1-6,TRBD1,-,TRBV6-5,CASSSQGAGVRSPLHF,TGTGCCAGCAGTTCGCAGGGGGCAGGTGTGAGATCACCCCTCCACTTT
TRBJ2-2,-,-,TRBV11-3,CASSLRWGAANTGELFF,TGTGCCAGCAGCTTAAGGTGGGGGGCGGCGAACACCGGGGAGCTGTTTTTT
TRBJ2-2,TRBD1,-,TRBV29-1,CSAGQGPNTGELFF,TGCAGCGCCGGACAGGGACCGAACACCGGGGAGCTGTTTTTT
TRBJ1-5,-,-,TRBV27,CASSLGGQFNQPQHF,TGTGCCAGCAGTTTAGGAGGACAGTTCAATCAGCCCCAGCATTTT
TRBJ1-4,TRBD1,few,TRBV7-6,CASSAETGRNEKLFF,TGTGCCAGCAGCGCGGAGACAGGGAGGAATGAAAAACTGTTTTTT
TRBJ1-4,-,-,TRBV18,CASSPRQGWEKLFF,TGTGCCAGCTCACCACGGCAGGGTTGGGAAAAACTGTTTTTT
TRBJ2-1,TRBD2,-,TRBV25-1,CASSERGAGVSNEQFF,TGTGCCAGCAGTGAAAGGGGAGCGGGAGTGAGCAATGAGCAGTTCTTC
TRBJ2-7,-,few,TRBV4-2,CASSQVGRSPEQYF,TGTGCCAGCAGCCAAGTGGGCAGGTCCCCCGAGCAGTACTTC
TRBJ2-7,TRBD2,-,TRBV13,CASSAPGLGSHEQYF,TGTGCCAGCAGCGCACCGGGACTAGGGAGCCACGAGCAGTACTTC
TRBJ1-5,-,-,TRBV6-5,CASRKTGSNQPQHF,TGTGCCAGCAGGAAGACAGGAAGCAATCAGCCCCAGCATTTT
TRBJ1-2,-,-,TRBV9,CASSAGGTERFTF,TGTGCCAGCAGCGCCGGGGGGACCGAGAGGTTCACCTTC
TRBJ1-1,-,-,TRBV18,CASSPGESTNTEAFF,TGTGCCAGCTCACCGGGGGAAAGTACGAACACTGAAGCTTTCTTT
TRBJ2-3,TRBD2,-,TRBV4-1,CASSQRGTDTQYF,TGCGCCAGCAGCCAGCGGGGGACAGATACGCAGTATTTT
TRBJ1-2,TRBD1,-,TRBV7-8,CASSFLQGGGGYTF,TGTGCCAGCAGCTTTCTACAGGGGGGAGGTGGCTACACCTTC
TRBJ1-2,-,-,TRBV19,CASTFGPYGYTF,TGTGCCAGTACTTTCGGGCCATATGGCTACACCTTC
TRBJ2-7,-,-,TRBV6-5,CASGRVGANEQYF,TGTGCCAGCGGCCGAGTGGGGGCCAACGAGCAGTACTTC